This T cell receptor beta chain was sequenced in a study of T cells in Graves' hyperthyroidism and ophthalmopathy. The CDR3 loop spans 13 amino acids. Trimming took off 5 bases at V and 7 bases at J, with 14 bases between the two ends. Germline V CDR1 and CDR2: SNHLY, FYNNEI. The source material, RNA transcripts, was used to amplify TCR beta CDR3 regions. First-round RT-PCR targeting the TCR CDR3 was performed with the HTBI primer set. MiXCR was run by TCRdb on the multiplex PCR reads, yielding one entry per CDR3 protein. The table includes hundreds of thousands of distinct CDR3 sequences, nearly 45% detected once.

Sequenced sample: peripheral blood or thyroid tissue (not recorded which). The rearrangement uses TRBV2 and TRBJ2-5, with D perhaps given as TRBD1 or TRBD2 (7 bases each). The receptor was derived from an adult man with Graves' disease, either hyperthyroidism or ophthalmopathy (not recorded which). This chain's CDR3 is CASSSGQRGTQYF. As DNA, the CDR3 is TGTGCCAGCAGTTCGGGACAGCGGGGGACCCAGTACTTC. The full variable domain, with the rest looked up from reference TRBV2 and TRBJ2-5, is EPEVTQTPSHQVTQMGQEVILRCVPISNHLYFYWYRQILGQKVEFLVSFYNNEISEKSEIFDDQFSVERPDGSNFTLKIRSTKLEDSAMYFCASSSGQRGTQYFGPGTRLLVL.